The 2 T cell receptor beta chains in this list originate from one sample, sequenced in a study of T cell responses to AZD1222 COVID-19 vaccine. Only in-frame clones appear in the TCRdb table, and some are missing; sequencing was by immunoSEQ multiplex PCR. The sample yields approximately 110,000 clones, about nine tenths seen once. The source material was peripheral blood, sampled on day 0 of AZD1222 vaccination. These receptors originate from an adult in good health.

The CDR3 DNA reads as TGTGCCAGTAGTATTGGGCCAGGGTCGCCCCAGCATTTT. Translating gives CASSIGPGSPQHF. The J gene is TRBJ1-5, the V gene TRBV19; D possibly corresponds to TRBD1 (5 bases). Germline CDR1 is LNHDA and CDR2 is SQIVND (reference sequence). The CDR3 length is 13 residues. The V end was cut by 3 bases, the J end by 9 bases, with 12 bases between.

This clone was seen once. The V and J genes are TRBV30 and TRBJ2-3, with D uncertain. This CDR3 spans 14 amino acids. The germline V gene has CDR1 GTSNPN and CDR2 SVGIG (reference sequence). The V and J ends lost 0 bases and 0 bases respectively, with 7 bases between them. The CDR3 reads CAWSVISSTDTQYF. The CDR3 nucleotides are TGTGCCTGGAGTGTAATTTCTAGCACAGATACGCAGTATTTT.